The rows below give T cell receptor beta chains drawn from one sample of a study of T-cell reconstitution after alpha-beta-depleted transplantation in children. Via MiXCR, TCRdb re-called the PCR reads, giving one row per CDR3 protein. The sample shows roughly 610,000 distinct CDR3 sequences, about 11% of them seen only once. The sample here was PBMCs from the stem cell graft donor, taken from the stem cell graft. These receptors came from a human donor who donated a stem cell graft to a child with acute myeloid leukemia. Both conserved end residues are part of each CDR3. The D gene is left open where the match is weak. Expanded clones get a size class; other rows say once, few or many, or leave the size out.

j_call d_call clone_size v_call cdr3_nt cdr3_aa
TRBJ2-3 - few TRBV11-2 TGTGCCAGCAGCTTAGATCGTTTAGGGACGCAGTATTTT CASSLDRLGTQYF
TRBJ1-1 - few TRBV3-1 TGTGCCAGCAGCCAAGAGGTGAGAGCAAGGGCTTTCTTT CASSQEVRARAFF
TRBJ1-1 - many TRBV12-3/TRBV12-4 TGTGCCAGCAGTTTTGGAGGATACACTGAAGCTTTCTTT CASSFGGYTEAFF
TRBJ2-3 - - TRBV6-1 TGTGCCAGCAGTCCTAAGCAGGAGATCACAGATACGCAGTATTTT CASSPKQEITDTQYF
TRBJ2-5 - many TRBV4-2 TGTGCCAGCAGCCAAGACCTTGAATCAGAAGAGACCCAGTACTTC CASSQDLESEETQYF
TRBJ2-5 - few TRBV24-1 TGTGCCACCAGTGAGGCCGGGACGCTACAAGAGACCCAGTACTTC CATSEAGTLQETQYF
TRBJ2-3 - many TRBV29-1 TGCAGCGTTGCCAGGGGAATCCCCACAGATACGCAGTATTTT CSVARGIPTDTQYF
TRBJ2-7 - few TRBV20-1 TGCAGTGCTAGAGATCAAAAGGGGACGTACGGGCAGTACTTC CSARDQKGTYGQYF
TRBJ2-7 - many TRBV4-2 TGTGCCAGCAGCCAAGATTTAGGGAGTTACGAGCAGTACTTC CASSQDLGSYEQYF
TRBJ2-1 - many TRBV7-9 TGTGCCAGCAGCTTAGCGTTGAGGGGTAATGAGCAGTTCTTC CASSLALRGNEQFF
TRBJ2-1 TRBD2 few TRBV29-1 TGCAGCGTTGGGACTAGCGGGAGGAGAGGGAACAATGAGCAGTTCTTC CSVGTSGRRGNNEQFF
TRBJ2-1 - many TRBV7-9 TGTGCCAGCAGCTTACCCTCGGGCCGGAGGTCGAATGAGCAGTTCTTC CASSLPSGRRSNEQFF
TRBJ2-2 TRBD2 many TRBV20-1 TGCAGTGCTAGAGATCGAGTAGCGGGCACCGGGGAGCTGTTTTTT CSARDRVAGTGELFF
TRBJ2-7 TRBD2 - TRBV3-1 TGTGCCTGCAGCCAAGACCGAGTGTTCGCGGGAGGATTCTCCGAGCAGTACTTC CACSQDRVFAGGFSEQYF
TRBJ2-7 - many TRBV7-8 TGTGCCAGCAGCTTAATAGCGGATACCTACGAGCAGTACTTC CASSLIADTYEQYF
TRBJ2-1 TRBD2 many TRBV20-1 TGCAGTGCTAGAGATTACGGCGGGAGAGGCAATGAGCAGTTCTTC CSARDYGGRGNEQFF
TRBJ2-3 - - TRBV7-3 TGTGCCAGCAGCCATCCGGGCAGGATTACGCAGTATTTT CASSHPGRITQYF
TRBJ1-1 TRBD1 - TRBV3-1 TGTGCCAGCAGCCAGAAGACAGGGGGGAACACTGAAGCTTTCTTT CASSQKTGGNTEAFF
TRBJ2-5 TRBD1 few TRBV25-1 TGTGCCAGCAGAGGGTTGAACAGGGGCCCAGAGCCACCAGAGACCCAGTACTTC CASRGLNRGPEPPETQYF
TRBJ2-1 TRBD2 once TRBV5-6 TGTGCCAGCAGCTTGAGGTCGGGAGGGCCTTATGAGCAGTTCTTC CASSLRSGGPYEQFF
TRBJ2-1 - few TRBV4-3 TGCGCCAGCAGCCAAGGTACGGGGTCGAGCTCCTACAATGAGCAGTTCTTC CASSQGTGSSSYNEQFF
TRBJ2-5 TRBD2 many TRBV10-3 TGTGCCACCGTCCCCGGCCTAGCGGGAGGGTCGTACCAAGAGACCCAGTACTTC CATVPGLAGGSYQETQYF
TRBJ2-1 - many TRBV9 TGTGCCAGCCAAGCCGCGAACAGGGCCCGGGGTGAGCAGTTCTTC CASQAANRARGEQFF
TRBJ2-7 TRBD2 many TRBV7-2 TGTGCCAGCAGCTTAGGGGCAGCGGGAGTTATGTACGAGCAGTACTTC CASSLGAAGVMYEQYF
TRBJ1-2 - - TRBV20-1 TGCAGTGCTCCGACCCGCTACACCTTC CSAPTRYTF
TRBJ2-3 - few TRBV6-2/TRBV6-3 TGTGCCAGCAGTTATAGTGGGGGTAAGGCGCAGTATTTT CASSYSGGKAQYF
TRBJ2-1 - - TRBV7-7 TGTGCTAGCAGCTTAGATCCCTACTCCATCAATGAGCAGTTCTTC CASSLDPYSINEQFF
TRBJ2-3 - many TRBV20-1 TGCAGTGCTCCTGGCATCACAGATACGCAGTATTTT CSAPGITDTQYF